A single sample is the source of the 32 T cell receptor beta chains below, sequenced in a study of T cells after yellow fever vaccination. TCRdb re-analysed the 5' RACE reads in MiXCR, keeping a single row per CDR3 protein. This table has nearly 350,000 distinct CDR3 sequences, around 8.1% appearing once. This specimen was PBMCs, taken approximately 47 days after the first yellow fever vaccination. The receptor set was obtained from a man aged 18-30 years who received the YFV17D yellow fever vaccine.

Ten or more counts support this clonotype. This chain joins TRBV29-1 and TRBJ2-1, with TRBD2 matching over 7 bases. The CDR3 has 13 residues. Germline lookup yields CDR1 SQVTM and CDR2 ANQGSEA. Trimming took 7 bases from V and 0 from J; bases not matched to a gene: 3. The CDR3 reads CSATSASYNEQFF. DNA for the CDR3: TGCAGCGCAACTAGCGCCTCCTACAATGAGCAGTTCTTC.

In its sample, this clonotype was seen a few times. The rearrangement joins TRBV27 to TRBJ2-2, with 10 nucleotides matching TRBD2. This CDR3 is 16 amino acids long. Germline assignment: CDR1 MNHEY and CDR2 SMNVEV (reference sequence). Germline trimming cut 3 bases from V and 4 bases from J; bases unmatched to any gene: 5. The CDR3 region has the DNA TGTGCCAGCAGTTTCCTAGCGGGGGAGGGCACCGGGGAGCTGTTTTTT. Translating it yields CASSFLAGEGTGELFF.

This clonotype was counted between two and nine times. This sequence joins TRBV4-1 and TRBJ1-4; D is ambiguous. Germline values: CDR1 MGHRA, CDR2 YSYEKL. The V and J ends lost 8 bases and 5 bases respectively, with 12 bases between them. CDR3 size: 13 residues. In nucleotides, the CDR3 is TGCGCCAGCCGTTATGGGCCGAATGAAAAACTGTTTTTT. Residues: CASRYGPNEKLFF.

This chain links TRBV27 with TRBJ1-1, with TRBD1 as a possible D gene (5 bases). The V end was cut by 4 bases, the J end by 5 bases, with 17 bases between. The CDR3 is 15 residues long. CDR1 MNHEY and CDR2 SMNVEV come from the germline V gene (reference sequence). CDR3: CASSSLTAGGTEAFF. CDR3 nucleotide sequence: TGTGCCAGCAGTTCCCTGACAGCCGGAGGGACTGAAGCTTTCTTT.

This clonotype has just a few counts. The CDR3 region is CSEKYGVAEQYF. CDR3 DNA sequence: TGCAGTGAAAAATATGGGGTTGCCGAGCAGTACTTC. The chain links TRBV20-1 to TRBJ2-7; D gene ambiguous. V lost 7 bases and J lost 6, with 16 bases in between. Germline CDR1 is DFQATT and CDR2 is SNEGSKA (reference sequence). The CDR3 covers 12 residues.

This clonotype was seen only a few times. The chain couples TRBV20-1 to TRBJ2-5; a possible D gene is TRBD2 (5 bases). Germline lookup yields CDR1 DFQATT and CDR2 SNEGSKA (reference sequence). Trimming shortened V by 6 bases and J by 5 bases, and 19 bases separated the two germline ends. This CDR3 has 14 amino acids. CDR3 nucleotides: TGCAGTGCCTCGGGGAGTTTCGGTTCGGAGACCCAGTACTTC. Encoded protein: CSASGSFGSETQYF.

This clonotype turned up a few times. The J gene is TRBJ1-6, the V gene TRBV20-1; TRBD1 agrees at 11 bases. This CDR3 has 17 residues. Germline CDR1 is DFQATT and CDR2 is SNEGSKA (reference sequence). The trim removed 0 bases at V and 7 bases at J, leaving 8 bases unmatched. CDR3 sequence reads: CSARDPGTGGENSPLHF. In nucleotides, the CDR3 is TGCAGTGCTAGAGATCCGGGGACAGGGGGGGAAAATTCACCCCTCCACTTT.

This clonotype has more than one count but fewer than ten. The gene calls are TRBV6-5 and TRBJ2-2; no clear D gene. V lost 2 bases and J lost 4, with 5 bases in between. Germline V gene lookup returns CDR1 MNHEY and CDR2 SVGAGI. The CDR3 totals 13 residues. CDR3 nucleotides: TGTGCCAGCAGTTACCCGAGCACCGGGGAGCTGTTTTTT. Translated, it gives CASSYPSTGELFF.

This clonotype was found a few times. V and J are TRBV6-1 and TRBJ1-2, with a possible D match to TRBD1 (5 bases). The V gene's germline CDR1 is MNHNS and CDR2 SASEGT. V was trimmed by 8 bases and J by 4 bases, leaving 29 bases between them. The CDR3 runs 18 residues. CDR3 sequence reads: CASRPNLEAGGSPYGYTF. The CDR3 DNA reads as TGTGCCAGCCGCCCTAACCTAGAGGCGGGGGGTAGTCCCTATGGCTACACCTTC.

This clonotype turned up a few times. This chain connects TRBV10-3 to TRBJ1-1, with TRBD1 as a possible D gene (6 bases). The V gene lost 2 bases and the J gene lost 0 bases, with 10 bases spanning the gap. The germline gives CDR1 ENHRY, CDR2 SYGVKD. This CDR3 has 15 amino acids. The CDR3 protein is CAISERGDLNTEAFF. The CDR3 coding sequence is TGTGCCATCAGTGAGAGGGGGGATTTGAACACTGAAGCTTTCTTT.

Remarks on this clonotype: This may be a read error, as it is one base from a much larger clone. This sequence joins TRBV7-3 and TRBJ2-1; tentative D call: TRBD1 (5 bases). CDR1 SGHTA and CDR2 FQGTGA come from the germline V gene. Trimming pared 3 bases from V and 8 bases from J, leaving 17 bases between. The CDR3 contains 15 residues. CDR3 sequence reads: CASSLTRGPTDEQFF. The CDR3 DNA reads TGTGCCAGCAGCTTGACAAGGGGCCCCACAGATGAGCAGTTCTTC. The entire variable domain, with the rest obtained from reference TRBV7-3 and TRBJ2-1, is as follows: GAGVSQTPSNKVTEKGKYVELRCDPISGHTALYWYRQSLGQGPEFLIYFQGTGAADDSGLPNDRFFAVRPEGSVSTLKIQRTERGDSAVYLCASSLTRGPTDEQFFGPGTRLTVL.

This clonotype was observed a handful of times. This chain joins TRBV5-1 and TRBJ2-2, with D tentatively TRBD2 (5 bases). Deletions cut 1 base from V and 1 base from J, with 8 bases between. Germline loops: CDR1 SGHRS, CDR2 YFSETQ. CDR3 length: 15 residues. The DNA of the CDR3 is TGCGCCAGCAGCTTGTTGGCGGGGAACACCGGGGAGCTGTTTTTT. Translation gives CASSLLAGNTGELFF.

The chain is built from TRBV6-4 and TRBJ2-2, with D perhaps being TRBD1 or TRBD2 (5 bases each). The CDR3 consists of 15 residues. CDR1 and CDR2 from the germline V gene are MRHNA and SNTAGT. V dropped 6 bases and J dropped 3 bases, with 14 bases sitting between them. The CDR3 bases are TGTGCCAGCAGCCCCGGGACGGAGGACACCGGGGAGCTGTTTTTT. This sequence encodes CASSPGTEDTGELFF.

The CDR3 loop is CSEGPTQGGNTEAFF. For the CDR3, the DNA is TGCAGCGAAGGGCCAACACAGGGAGGGAACACTGAAGCTTTCTTT. The chain links TRBV29-1 to TRBJ1-1; possibly TRBD1 for D (6 bases). V lost 7 bases to trimming and J lost 1 base, with 19 bases between them. In germline, CDR1 is SQVTM, CDR2 ANQGSEA. The CDR3 extends over 15 amino acids.

This clonotype occurred a few times. J is TRBJ2-7 and V is TRBV4-3; the D is unclear. The CDR3 totals 16 residues. Trimming pared 1 base from V and 6 bases from J, leaving 19 bases between. CDR1 and CDR2 (germline): LGHNA, YSLEER. The CDR3 protein is CASSQVVATFPLEQYV. The CDR3 DNA is TGCGCCAGCAGCCAAGTTGTTGCGACGTTCCCTCTCGAGCAGTACGTC.

The chain is built from TRBV2 and TRBJ2-1; 9 bases agree with TRBD1. The CDR3 is 18 amino acids. The V and J ends lost 5 bases and 0 bases, in that order; junction bases with no gene match: 11. The germline V gene has CDR1 SNHLY and CDR2 FYNNEI. DNA of the CDR3: TGTGCCAGCAGTAGACCAGGGACAGGGATATCCTCCTACAATGAGCAGTTCTTC. Translated: CASSRPGTGISSYNEQFF.

There are a few counts of this clonotype. This chain links TRBV9 with TRBJ2-7, with 10 positions matching TRBD1. The length of the CDR3 is 17 residues. Germline V gene lookup returns CDR1 SGDLS and CDR2 YYNGEE. The trim removed 3 bases at V and 6 bases at J, leaving 15 bases unmatched. The CDR3: CASSADPGQGFYGEQYF. The CDR3, as DNA: TGTGCCAGCAGCGCCGACCCGGGACAGGGGTTTTATGGCGAGCAGTACTTC.

This clonotype was seen a few times. Written as DNA, the CDR3 is TGTGCCAGCAGCGTAGGAGGGGCAGGGGGTAATTCACCCCTCCACTTT. As protein: CASSVGGAGGNSPLHF. The chain combines TRBV9 with TRBJ1-6; the match to TRBD1 covers 7 bases. J gave up 6 bases and V 0 bases, and 6 bases lay outside the gene matches. This CDR3 comprises 16 residues. Germline CDR1 SGDLS, CDR2 YYNGEE.

The chain recombines TRBV5-1 with TRBJ1-2; no clear D. Looked up from germline, CDR1 is SGHRS and CDR2 is YFSETQ. V was shortened by 2 bases and J by 3 bases, with 11 bases between the two germline ends. The CDR3 totals 14 residues. The CDR3 sequence is CASSLLGNDYGYTF. For the CDR3, the DNA is TGCGCCAGCAGCTTATTAGGGAACGACTATGGCTACACCTTC.

This clonotype was observed at least ten times. J is TRBJ1-5 and V is TRBV5-1; D is uncertain. The V end lost 0 bases, the J end lost 5 bases, and 3 bases lay between the germline ends. This CDR3 contains 12 residues. Per the germline V gene, CDR1 is SGHRS and CDR2 is YFSETQ. CDR3 amino acids: CASSLVYQPQHF. CDR3 in DNA: TGCGCCAGCAGCTTGGTGTATCAGCCCCAGCATTTT.

The chain uses TRBV15 and TRBJ2-2, with no clear D. The CDR3 contains 13 residues. Trimming removed 0 bases at V and 7 bases at J, with 6 bases between. Germline CDR1 and CDR2: LNHNV and YYDKDF (reference sequence). CDR3 sequence: CATSRERSGELFF. As DNA, the CDR3 is TGTGCCACCAGCAGAGAGAGGAGCGGGGAGCTGTTTTTT.

For the CDR3, the DNA is TGTGCCAGCAGCTTAGTGGTAGCGGGGCTCTACGAGCAGTACTTC. Translating gives CASSLVVAGLYEQYF. The chain joins TRBV7-9 to TRBJ2-7; 8 positions agree with TRBD2. After removal of 1 base from V and 3 bases from J, the junction contained 5 bases not matched to a gene. From germline, CDR1 is SEHNR and CDR2 FQNEAQ (reference sequence). This CDR3 is 15 amino acids long.

This clonotype was seen a handful of times. This rearrangement joins TRBV7-3 to TRBJ1-5; a possible D gene is TRBD1 (6 bases). The V end lost 8 bases, the J end lost 3 bases, and 14 bases lay between the germline ends. This CDR3 has 14 amino acids. Germline CDR1 reads SGHTA; CDR2 reads FQGTGA. The CDR3 sequence: CASRGGGYNQPQHF. For the CDR3, the DNA is TGTGCCAGCCGTGGAGGGGGGTACAATCAGCCCCAGCATTTT.

This clonotype has a handful of counts. This rearrangement joins TRBV20-1 to TRBJ1-5; D possibly corresponds to TRBD1 (5 bases). Looked up from germline, CDR1 is DFQATT and CDR2 is SNEGSKA (reference sequence). The ends were cut back, 1 base at V and 4 bases at J, with 8 bases in the middle. This CDR3 is built from 13 residues. The CDR3 coding sequence is TGCAGTGCTAGAGTACGGGGGAATCAGCCCCAGCATTTT. Protein sequence: CSARVRGNQPQHF.

This rearrangement joins TRBV30 to TRBJ1-1; D is undetermined. This CDR3 comprises 13 residues. Germline V gene data show CDR1 as GTSNPN and CDR2 as SVGIG (reference sequence). Trimming removed 0 bases from V and 4 bases from J, with 9 bases in between. The CDR3 loop is CAWSVTDGTEAFF. The CDR3 region has the DNA TGTGCCTGGAGTGTAACGGACGGCACTGAAGCTTTCTTT.

This clonotype was detected many times. The chain employs TRBV7-9 and TRBJ2-2; 7 bases match TRBD2. This CDR3 is 15 amino acids long. The ends lost 6 bases at V and 4 bases at J; junction bases unmatched: 8. In germline, CDR1 is SEHNR, CDR2 FQNEAQ (reference sequence). The DNA of the CDR3 is TGTGCCAGCAGTTTTAGCGGGTACAGCACCGGGGAGCTGTTTTTT. This gives the protein CASSFSGYSTGELFF.

This clonotype was seen repeatedly, ten times or more. The chain recombines TRBV20-1 with TRBJ1-1; possibly TRBD1 for D (6 bases). CDR1 is DFQATT, CDR2 SNEGSKA, per germline (reference sequence). Trimming removed 5 bases from V and 4 bases from J, with 17 bases in between. The CDR3 length is 14 residues. The CDR3 nucleotides read TGCAGTGCTCCCCCCTCGGGGGGGCCCACTGAAGCTTTCTTT. This sequence encodes CSAPPSGGPTEAFF.

This clonotype was seen only a few times. The chain recombines TRBV2 with TRBJ2-5; 9 nucleotides align to TRBD1. This CDR3 spans 14 amino acids. The germline gives CDR1 SNHLY, CDR2 FYNNEI. The junction had 8 bases not matched to a gene; V was cut back by 8 bases and J by 4 bases. CDR3 DNA sequence: TGTGCCAGCCTCGACAGGGGGTTACCAGAGACCCAGTACTTC. It yields the protein CASLDRGLPETQYF.

The chain uses TRBV27 and TRBJ1-2; D gene uncertain. The germline V gene has CDR1 MNHEY and CDR2 SMNVEV (reference sequence). V lost 1 base, J lost 2 bases, and 8 bases lay in between. CDR3 length equals 14 residues. The chain's CDR3 is CASSLYGSNYGYTF. In DNA form, the CDR3 reads TGTGCCAGCAGTTTATACGGGTCCAACTATGGCTACACCTTC.

CDR3 protein: CASSLRPGGQGWGSYEQYV. The CDR3 DNA follows: TGTGCCAGCAGCTTACGCCCCGGCGGACAGGGGTGGGGTTCCTACGAGCAGTACGTC. The chain is built from TRBV5-4 and TRBJ2-7, with 9 bases lining up with TRBD1. The V gene end was trimmed by 2 bases and the J gene end by 1 base; junction bases not matched to a gene: 16. This CDR3 has 19 residues. Germline CDR1 and CDR2: SGHNT and YYREEE (reference sequence).

This clonotype turned up a few times. This chain uses TRBV7-9 with TRBJ2-5; possible D gene TRBD1, 5 bases. V dropped 5 bases and J dropped 5 bases, with 18 bases sitting between them. Per germline, CDR1 SEHNR and CDR2 FQNEAQ (reference sequence). There are 15 residues in the CDR3. The CDR3 loop is CASSLRREETETQYF. The DNA of the CDR3 is TGTGCCAGCAGCCTCCGCAGGGAAGAGACGGAGACCCAGTACTTC.

This sequence joins TRBV6-1 and TRBJ1-1, with 11 bases aligning to TRBD1. The CDR3 length is 15 residues. The V gene end was trimmed by 6 bases and the J gene end by 3 bases; junction bases not matched to a gene: 6. CDR1 MNHNS and CDR2 SASEGT come from the germline V gene. CDR3: CASSLVGQGDTEAFF. CDR3 in DNA: TGTGCCAGCAGCCTTGTGGGACAGGGGGACACTGAAGCTTTCTTT.